A selection of T cell receptor beta chains follows, all from one sample in a study of vaccination and CD4 T cells after COVID-19. What these receptors recognize is not known. In TCRdb, the PCR reads were re-called with MiXCR into one record per CDR3 protein. This sample has about 20,000 distinct CDR3 sequences; around 60% occur once, and the top ten carry 8.5% to 10%. The source was CD4+ T cells from blood, cultured in vitro, collected after SARS-CoV-2 vaccination. The receptors come from a human donor who had recovered from COVID-19. CDR3s include the opening cysteine and the closing phenylalanine or tryptophan. D genes are given only for firm matches. For some rows the clone size is stated as once, few or many, or as a class when expanded; others skip it.

d_call j_call v_call clone_size cdr3_aa cdr3_nt
TRBD1 TRBJ1-5 TRBV20-1 - CSADPGGYSNQPQHF TGCAGTGCTGATCCAGGGGGCTATAGCAATCAGCCCCAGCATTTT
TRBD1 TRBJ2-3 TRBV7-2 - CASSLVGQGDTQYF TGTGCCAGCAGCTTGGTCGGACAGGGGGATACGCAGTATTTT
- TRBJ2-1 TRBV20-1 - CSARKGVNEQFF TGCAGTGCTAGAAAGGGGGTGAATGAGCAGTTCTTC
- TRBJ2-7 TRBV24-1 - CATSDSGTSNHEQYF TGTGCCACCAGTGACTCCGGGACATCCAACCACGAGCAGTACTTC
- TRBJ1-5 TRBV7-2 - CASSPDRALAQHF TGTGCCAGCAGCCCAGACAGAGCCCTAGCCCAGCATTTT
- TRBJ1-3 TRBV28 once CASRRAGAGNTIYF TGTGCCAGCAGGAGGGCGGGTGCGGGAAACACCATATATTTT
- TRBJ1-2 TRBV7-8 few CASSPDVGRGGYTF TGTGCCAGCAGCCCAGATGTGGGTCGAGGTGGCTACACCTTC
TRBD2 TRBJ2-5 TRBV7-8 few CASSFISAGALQETQYF TGTGCCAGCAGCTTTATATCAGCGGGGGCCCTCCAAGAGACCCAGTACTTC
- TRBJ1-2 TRBV20-1 - CSASSQGDYGYTF TGCAGTGCTAGTTCGCAGGGCGACTATGGCTACACCTTC
TRBD2 TRBJ2-5 TRBV28 - CASSFLRLAGGGETQYF TGTGCCAGCAGTTTCCTCAGACTAGCGGGAGGGGGGGAGACCCAGTACTTC
- TRBJ1-6 TRBV27 few CASSLLYESAYNSPLHF TGTGCCAGCAGCCTATTGTACGAGAGTGCCTATAATTCACCCCTCCACTTT
TRBD2 TRBJ2-3 TRBV24-1 - CATSESGGGNTQYF TGTGCCACCAGTGAAAGCGGCGGGGGGAATACGCAGTATTTT
TRBD2 TRBJ2-2 TRBV6-1 - CASSETSGRNTGELFF TGTGCCAGCAGTGAGACTAGCGGGCGGAACACCGGGGAGCTGTTTTTT
- TRBJ2-2 TRBV29-1 - CSVRRQGGDGELFF TGCAGCGTCCGGCGGCAGGGGGGTGACGGGGAGCTGTTTTTT
- TRBJ2-7 TRBV11-2 - CASSPNTGYSYEQYF TGTGCCAGCAGCCCGAACACAGGGTATTCCTACGAGCAGTACTTC
TRBD1 TRBJ2-2 TRBV7-9 - CASREKTGDTGELFF TGTGCCAGCAGGGAGAAGACAGGGGACACCGGGGAGCTGTTTTTT
- TRBJ2-6 TRBV6-7 few CASSGGALSGANVLTF TGTGCCAGCAGCGGCGGGGCCCTCTCTGGGGCCAACGTCCTGACTTTC
- TRBJ1-1 TRBV19 - CASSPIVGTAGTEAFF TGTGCCAGTAGCCCCATCGTCGGAACAGCAGGCACTGAAGCTTTCTTT
TRBD2 TRBJ2-3 TRBV19 - CASSIAAGGTDTQYF TGTGCCAGTAGTATAGCAGCGGGGGGCACAGATACGCAGTATTTT
- TRBJ1-6 TRBV20-1 few CSAWTGNSPLHF TGCAGTGCCTGGACGGGTAATTCACCCCTCCACTTT
- TRBJ2-1 TRBV20-1 - CSARAEIPGRTASNEQFF TGCAGTGCTAGAGCCGAAATCCCCGGCCGGACCGCTAGCAATGAGCAGTTCTTC
TRBD1 TRBJ1-5 TRBV2 - CASSMGQNPYSNQPQHF TGTGCCAGCAGTATGGGACAGAACCCTTATAGCAATCAGCCCCAGCATTTT
- TRBJ1-1 TRBV7-8 - CASSSAVGVNTEAFF TGTGCCAGCAGCTCCGCCGTCGGGGTGAACACTGAAGCTTTCTTT
- TRBJ1-5 TRBV20-1 - CSAKGYSNQPQHF TGCAGTGCGAAGGGGTATAGCAATCAGCCCCAGCATTTT
- TRBJ2-1 TRBV20-1 few CSARERTYNEQFF TGCAGTGCTAGAGAGAGGACCTACAATGAGCAGTTCTTC
- TRBJ1-6 TRBV27 few CASSLAGKDSPLHF TGTGCCAGCAGTTTAGCCGGGAAAGATTCACCCCTCCACTTT
- TRBJ1-1 TRBV20-1 - CSAPDVGTEAFF TGCAGTGCCCCGGACGTGGGGACTGAAGCTTTCTTT
- TRBJ2-5 TRBV29-1 - CSVEDLRRGEETQYF TGCAGCGTTGAAGATTTACGGCGGGGAGAAGAGACCCAGTACTTC
TRBD1 TRBJ1-1 TRBV11-3 - CASSLGQGWDTEAFF TGTGCCAGCAGCTTAGGACAGGGATGGGACACTGAAGCTTTCTTT
TRBD1 TRBJ2-4 TRBV28 - CASSLSPTGVTKNIQYF TGTGCCAGCAGTTTATCACCGACAGGGGTCACCAAAAACATTCAGTACTTC
- TRBJ1-1 TRBV7-9 - CASSPVTGAGDTEAFF TGTGCCAGCAGCCCGGTAACGGGGGCAGGGGACACTGAAGCTTTCTTT
TRBD2 TRBJ2-3 TRBV6-2/TRBV6-3 - CASSRTHGLAAMEFHTQYF TGTGCCAGCAGCCGAACCCATGGACTAGCGGCTATGGAGTTCCATACGCAGTATTTT
TRBD1 TRBJ1-1 TRBV29-1 - CSVLHRDRAFF TGCAGCGTCCTGCACCGGGACAGAGCTTTCTTT
TRBD1 TRBJ1-2 TRBV7-9 - CASSFGTGGLNYGYTF TGTGCCAGCAGCTTTGGGACAGGGGGCCTTAACTATGGCTACACCTTC